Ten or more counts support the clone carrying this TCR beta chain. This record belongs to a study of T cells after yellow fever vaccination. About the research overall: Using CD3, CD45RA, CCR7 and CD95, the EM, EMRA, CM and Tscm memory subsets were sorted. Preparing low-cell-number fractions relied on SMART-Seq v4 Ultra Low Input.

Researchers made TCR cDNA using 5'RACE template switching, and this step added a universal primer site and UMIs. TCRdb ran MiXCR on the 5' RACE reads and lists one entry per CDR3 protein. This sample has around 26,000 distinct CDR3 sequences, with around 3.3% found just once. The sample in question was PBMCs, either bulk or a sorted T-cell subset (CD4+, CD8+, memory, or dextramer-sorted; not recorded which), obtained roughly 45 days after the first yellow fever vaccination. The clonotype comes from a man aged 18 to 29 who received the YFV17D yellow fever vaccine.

The CDR3 region has the DNA TGTGCCAGCAGCTTAACAGGGGGCCCTCCAAGCTCCTACAATGAGCAGTTCTTC. Translation gives CASSLTGGPPSSYNEQFF. The rearrangement joins TRBV7-3 to TRBJ2-1, with 7 bases that match TRBD1. This CDR3 contains 18 residues. Germline V lookup: CDR1 SGHTA, CDR2 FQGTGA. With 0 bases clipped from V and 0 bases from J, the junction kept 8 bases outside the gene matches. Full variable domain (remainder filled in from reference TRBV7-3 and TRBJ2-1): GAGVSQTPSNKVTEKGKYVELRCDPISGHTALYWYRQSLGQGPEFLIYFQGTGAADDSGLPNDRFFAVRPEGSVSTLKIQRTERGDSAVYLCASSLTGGPPSSYNEQFFGPGTRLTVL.